This TCR beta chain was identified in a study of cytomegalovirus exposure and HLA in healthy donors. Germline lookup yields CDR1 SQVTM and CDR2 ANQGSEA. Trimming at V came to 1 base and at J to 2 bases, leaving 9 bases not matched to a gene. This CDR3 spans 17 amino acids. The PCR used 60 Vbeta and 13 Jbeta primers. Measured with immunoSEQ multiplex PCR; TCRdb has only the in-frame clones, and not every one. The repertoire holds about 130,000 clones, with approximately 80% as singletons. The sequencing input was PBMCs. The TCR was taken from a middle-aged woman in good health and CMV-seropositive. The J gene is TRBJ2-1, the V gene TRBV29-1, with 9 nucleotides matching TRBD2. The CDR3 DNA reads TGCAGCGTTGAAGGGGGCGGGAGGGCTAGCGCCTACAATGAGCAGTTCTTC. Its protein product is CSVEGGGRASAYNEQFF.